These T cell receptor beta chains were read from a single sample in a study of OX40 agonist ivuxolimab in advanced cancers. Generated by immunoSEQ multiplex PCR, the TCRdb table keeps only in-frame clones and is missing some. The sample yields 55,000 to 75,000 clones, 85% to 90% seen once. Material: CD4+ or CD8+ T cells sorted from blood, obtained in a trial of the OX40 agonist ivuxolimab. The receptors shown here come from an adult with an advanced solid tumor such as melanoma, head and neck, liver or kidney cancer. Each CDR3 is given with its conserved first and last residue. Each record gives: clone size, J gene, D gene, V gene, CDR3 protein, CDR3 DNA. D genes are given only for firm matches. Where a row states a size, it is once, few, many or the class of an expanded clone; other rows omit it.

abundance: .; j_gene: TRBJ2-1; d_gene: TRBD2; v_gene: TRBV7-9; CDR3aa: CASSPGLAGNEQFF; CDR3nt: TGTGCCAGCAGCCCGGGACTAGCGGGCAATGAGCAGTTCTTC
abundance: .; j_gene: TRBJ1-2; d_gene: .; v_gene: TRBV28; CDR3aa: CASSLRGAAGYTF; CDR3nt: TGTGCCAGCAGCCTGCGGGGGGCGGCTGGCTACACCTTC
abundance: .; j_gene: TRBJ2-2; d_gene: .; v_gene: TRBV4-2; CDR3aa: CASSQELAANTGELFF; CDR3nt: TGTGCCAGCAGCCAAGAACTAGCAGCGAACACCGGGGAGCTGTTTTTT
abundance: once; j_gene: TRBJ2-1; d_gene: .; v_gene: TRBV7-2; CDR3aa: CASSLESGAHNEQFF; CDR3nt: TGTGCCAGCAGCTTAGAGTCGGGAGCGCATAATGAGCAGTTCTTC
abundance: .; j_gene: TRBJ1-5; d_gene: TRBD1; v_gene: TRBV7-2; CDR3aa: CASSWTGNSNQPQHF; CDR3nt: TGTGCCAGCAGCTGGACAGGGAATAGCAATCAGCCCCAGCATTTT
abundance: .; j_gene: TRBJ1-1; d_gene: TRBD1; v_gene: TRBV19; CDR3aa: CASSPTGRGTEAFF; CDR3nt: TGTGCCAGTAGTCCGACAGGGCGAGGGACTGAAGCTTTCTTT
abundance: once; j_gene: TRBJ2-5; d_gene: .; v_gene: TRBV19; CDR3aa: CASSTLGHGTQYF; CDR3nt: TGTGCCAGTAGTACCCTAGGCCATGGGACCCAGTACTTC
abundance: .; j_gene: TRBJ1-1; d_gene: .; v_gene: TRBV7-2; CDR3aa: CASSLVQTRAIYEAFF; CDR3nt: TGTGCCAGCAGCTTAGTACAGACACGGGCTATTTATGAAGCTTTCTTT
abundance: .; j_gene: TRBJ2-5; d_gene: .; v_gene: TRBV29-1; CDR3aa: CSVLGRKETQYF; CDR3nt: TGCAGCGTTTTGGGCAGGAAAGAGACCCAGTACTTC
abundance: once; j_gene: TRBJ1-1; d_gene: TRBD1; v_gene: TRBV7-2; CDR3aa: CASSRQDRGEQAFF; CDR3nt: TGTGCCAGCAGCCGCCAGGACAGGGGGGAACAAGCTTTCTTT
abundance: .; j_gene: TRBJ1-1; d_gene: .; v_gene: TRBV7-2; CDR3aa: CASSLGTVNTEAFF; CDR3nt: TGTGCCAGCAGCTTAGGGACAGTCAACACTGAAGCTTTCTTT
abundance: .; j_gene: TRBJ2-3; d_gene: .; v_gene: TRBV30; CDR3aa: CAWSLGNTDTQYF; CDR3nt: TGTGCCTGGAGCCTCGGGAACACAGATACGCAGTATTTT
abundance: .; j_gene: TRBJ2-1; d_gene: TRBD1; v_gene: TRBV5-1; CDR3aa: CASSTQTGGSEQFF; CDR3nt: TGCGCCAGCAGCACACAGACAGGGGGCAGTGAGCAGTTCTTC
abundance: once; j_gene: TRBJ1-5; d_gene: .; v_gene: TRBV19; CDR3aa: CASSSYSQPSNQPQHF; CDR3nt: TGTGCCAGTAGTTCCTACTCCCAACCTAGCAATCAGCCCCAGCATTTT
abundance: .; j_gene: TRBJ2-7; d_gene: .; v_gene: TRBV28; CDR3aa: CASSFPGKSYEQYF; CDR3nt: TGTGCCAGCAGTTTTCCGGGCAAATCCTACGAGCAGTACTTC
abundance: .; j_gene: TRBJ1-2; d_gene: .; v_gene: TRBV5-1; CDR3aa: CASSFQGRANYGYTF; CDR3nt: TGCGCCAGCAGCTTTCAGGGCAGAGCGAACTATGGCTACACCTTC